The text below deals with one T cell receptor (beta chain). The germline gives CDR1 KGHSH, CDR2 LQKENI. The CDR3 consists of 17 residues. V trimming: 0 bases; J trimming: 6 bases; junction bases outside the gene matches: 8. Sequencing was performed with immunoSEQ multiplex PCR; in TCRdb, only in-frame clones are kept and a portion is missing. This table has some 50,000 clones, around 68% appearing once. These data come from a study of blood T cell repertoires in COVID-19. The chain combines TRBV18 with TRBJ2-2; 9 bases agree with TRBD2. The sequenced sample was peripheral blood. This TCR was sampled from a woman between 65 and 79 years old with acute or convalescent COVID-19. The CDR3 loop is CASSPPKTSGFAGELFF. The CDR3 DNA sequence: TGTGCCAGCTCACCACCGAAGACTAGCGGTTTCGCCGGGGAGCTGTTTTTT. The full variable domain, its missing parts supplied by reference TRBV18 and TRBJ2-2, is NAGVMQNPRHLVRRRGQEARLRCSPMKGHSHVYWYRQLPEEGLKFMVYLQKENIIDESGMPKERFSAEFPKEGPSILRIQQVVRGDSAAYFCASSPPKTSGFAGELFFGEGSRLTVL.